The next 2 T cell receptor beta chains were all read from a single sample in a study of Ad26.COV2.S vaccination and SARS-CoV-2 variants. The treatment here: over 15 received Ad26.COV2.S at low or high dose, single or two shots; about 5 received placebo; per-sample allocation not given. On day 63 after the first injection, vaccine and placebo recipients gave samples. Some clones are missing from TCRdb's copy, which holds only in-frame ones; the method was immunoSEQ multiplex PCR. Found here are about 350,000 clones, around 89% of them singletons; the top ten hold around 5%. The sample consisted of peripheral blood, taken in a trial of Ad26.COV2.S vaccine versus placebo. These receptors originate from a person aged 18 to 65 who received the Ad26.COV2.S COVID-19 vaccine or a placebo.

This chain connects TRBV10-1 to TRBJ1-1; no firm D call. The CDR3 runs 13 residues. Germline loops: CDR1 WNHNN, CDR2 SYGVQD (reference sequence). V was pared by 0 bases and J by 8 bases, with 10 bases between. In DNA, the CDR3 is TGCGCCAGCAGTGAGTCCAACAATCGCGAAGCTTTCTTT. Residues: CASSESNNREAFF.

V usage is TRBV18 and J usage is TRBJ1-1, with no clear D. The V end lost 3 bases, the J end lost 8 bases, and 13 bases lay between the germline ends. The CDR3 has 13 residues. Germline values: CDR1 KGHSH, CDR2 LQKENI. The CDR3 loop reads CASSPRDKAEAFF. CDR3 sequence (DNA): TGTGCCAGCTCACCGCGGGATAAGGCAGAAGCTTTCTTT.